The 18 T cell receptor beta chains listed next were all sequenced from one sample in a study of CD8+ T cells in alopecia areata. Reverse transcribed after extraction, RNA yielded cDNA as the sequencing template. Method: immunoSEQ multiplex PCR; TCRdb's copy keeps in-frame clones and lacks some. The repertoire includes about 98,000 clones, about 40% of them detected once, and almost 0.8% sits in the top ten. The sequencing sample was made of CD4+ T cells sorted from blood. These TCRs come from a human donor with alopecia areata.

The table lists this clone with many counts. The CDR3 bases are TGTGCCAGCAGTTTATCAGAGTTTGGTCGCTACGAGCAGTACTTC. As protein: CASSLSEFGRYEQYF. This chain joins TRBV28 and TRBJ2-7; no reliable D call. This CDR3 comprises 15 residues. Trimming left V 1 base short and J 3 bases short, with 13 bases between. Per the germline V gene, CDR1 is MDHEN and CDR2 is SYDVKM. Supplemented by reference TRBV28 and TRBJ2-7, the full variable domain reads DVKVTQSSRYLVKRTGEKVFLECVQDMDHENMFWYRQDPGLGLRLIYFSYDVKMKEKGDIPEGYSVSREKKERFSLILESASTNQTSMYLCASSLSEFGRYEQYFGPGTRLTVT.

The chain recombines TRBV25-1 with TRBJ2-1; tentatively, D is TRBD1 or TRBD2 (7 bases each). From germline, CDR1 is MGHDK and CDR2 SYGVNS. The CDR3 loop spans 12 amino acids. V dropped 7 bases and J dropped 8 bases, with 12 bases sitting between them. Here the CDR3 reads CASTAGGDEQFF. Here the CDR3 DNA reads TGTGCCAGCACGGCAGGGGGGGATGAGCAGTTCTTC.

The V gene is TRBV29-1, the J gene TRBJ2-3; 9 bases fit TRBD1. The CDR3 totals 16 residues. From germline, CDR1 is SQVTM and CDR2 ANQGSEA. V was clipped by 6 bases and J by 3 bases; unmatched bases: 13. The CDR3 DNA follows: TGCAGCGTGCCCGGTTTCGGGACAGGGCTAACAGATACGCAGTATTTT. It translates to CSVPGFGTGLTDTQYF.

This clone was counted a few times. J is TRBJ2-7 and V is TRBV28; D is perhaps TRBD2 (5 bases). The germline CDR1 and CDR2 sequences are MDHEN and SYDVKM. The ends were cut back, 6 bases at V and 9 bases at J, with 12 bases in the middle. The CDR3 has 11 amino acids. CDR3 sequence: CASRDGVGQYF. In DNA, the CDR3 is TGTGCCAGCAGGGACGGGGTTGGGCAGTACTTC.

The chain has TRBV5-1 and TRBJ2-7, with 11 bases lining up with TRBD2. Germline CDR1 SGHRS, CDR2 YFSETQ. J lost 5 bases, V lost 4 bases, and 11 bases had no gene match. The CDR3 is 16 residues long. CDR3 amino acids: CASSVTGTSGSHEQYF. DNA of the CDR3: TGCGCCAGCAGCGTCACCGGGACTAGCGGTTCCCACGAGCAGTACTTC. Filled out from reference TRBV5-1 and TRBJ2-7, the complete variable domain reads KAGVTQTPRYLIKTRGQQVTLSCSPISGHRSVSWYQQTPGQGLQFLFEYFSETQRNKGNFPGRFSGRQFSNSRSEMNVSTLELGDSALYLCASSVTGTSGSHEQYFGPGTRLTVT.

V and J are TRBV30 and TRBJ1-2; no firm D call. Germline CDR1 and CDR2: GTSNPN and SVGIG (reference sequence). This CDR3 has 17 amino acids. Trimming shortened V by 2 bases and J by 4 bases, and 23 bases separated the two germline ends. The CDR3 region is CAWSKEPAAGRSYGYTF. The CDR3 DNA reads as TGTGCCTGGAGTAAAGAGCCCGCGGCCGGACGAAGCTATGGCTACACCTTC.

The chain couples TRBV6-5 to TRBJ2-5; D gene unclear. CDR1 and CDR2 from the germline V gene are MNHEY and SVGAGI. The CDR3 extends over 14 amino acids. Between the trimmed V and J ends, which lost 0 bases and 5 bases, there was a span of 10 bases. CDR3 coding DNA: TGTGCCAGCAGTTACTCGATACTGCCTGAGACCCAGTACTTC. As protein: CASSYSILPETQYF.

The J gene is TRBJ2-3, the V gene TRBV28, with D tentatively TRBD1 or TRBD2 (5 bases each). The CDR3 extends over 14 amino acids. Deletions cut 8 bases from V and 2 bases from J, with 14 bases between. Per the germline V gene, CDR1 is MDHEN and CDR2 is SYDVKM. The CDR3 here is CASSSPGPTDTQYF. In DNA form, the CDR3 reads TGTGCCAGCTCCTCTCCGGGACCCACAGATACGCAGTATTTT.

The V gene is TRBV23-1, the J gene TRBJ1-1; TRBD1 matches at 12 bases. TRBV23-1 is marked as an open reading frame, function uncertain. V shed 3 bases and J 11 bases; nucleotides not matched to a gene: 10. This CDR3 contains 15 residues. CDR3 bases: TGCGCCAGCAGTCATGACCGGGACAGGGGGCTTGGGGCTTTCTTT. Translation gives CASSHDRDRGLGAFF.

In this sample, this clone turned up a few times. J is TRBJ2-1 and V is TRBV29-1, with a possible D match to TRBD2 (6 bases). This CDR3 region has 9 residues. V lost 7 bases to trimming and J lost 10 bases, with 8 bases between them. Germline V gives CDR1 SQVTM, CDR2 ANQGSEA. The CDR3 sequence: CSAGLEQFF. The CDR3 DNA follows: TGCAGCGCAGGACTAGAGCAGTTCTTC.

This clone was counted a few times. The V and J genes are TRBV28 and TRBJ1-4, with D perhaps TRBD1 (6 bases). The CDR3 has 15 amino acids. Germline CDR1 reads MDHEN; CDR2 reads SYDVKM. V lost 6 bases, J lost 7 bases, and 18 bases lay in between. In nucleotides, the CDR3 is TGTGCCAGCAGCCCAACAGGGTTCGGTAGTGAAAAACTGTTTTTT. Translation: CASSPTGFGSEKLFF.

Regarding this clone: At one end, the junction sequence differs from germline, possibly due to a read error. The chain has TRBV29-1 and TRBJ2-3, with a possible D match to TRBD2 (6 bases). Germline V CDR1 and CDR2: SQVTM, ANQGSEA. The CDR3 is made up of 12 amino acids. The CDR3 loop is CSSGLPADTQYF. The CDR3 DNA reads TGTTCCAGCGGACTACCGGCAGATACGCAGTATTTT.

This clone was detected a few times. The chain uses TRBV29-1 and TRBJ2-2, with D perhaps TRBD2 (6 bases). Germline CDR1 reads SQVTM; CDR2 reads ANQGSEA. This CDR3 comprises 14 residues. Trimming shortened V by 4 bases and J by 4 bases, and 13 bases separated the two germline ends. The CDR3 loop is CSVGGVGGTGELFF. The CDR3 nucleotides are TGCAGCGTTGGCGGTGTCGGGGGCACCGGGGAGCTGTTTTTT.

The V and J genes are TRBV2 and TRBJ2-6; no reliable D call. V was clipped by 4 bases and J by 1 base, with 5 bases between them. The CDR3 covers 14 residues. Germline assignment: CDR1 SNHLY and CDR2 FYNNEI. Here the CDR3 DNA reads TGTGCCAGCAGTGTTCGGTCTGGGGCCAACGTCCTGACTTTC. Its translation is CASSVRSGANVLTF. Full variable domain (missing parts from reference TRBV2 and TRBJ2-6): EPEVTQTPSHQVTQMGQEVILRCVPISNHLYFYWYRQILGQKVEFLVSFYNNEISEKSEIFDDQFSVERPDGSNFTLKIRSTKLEDSAMYFCASSVRSGANVLTFGAGSRLTVL.

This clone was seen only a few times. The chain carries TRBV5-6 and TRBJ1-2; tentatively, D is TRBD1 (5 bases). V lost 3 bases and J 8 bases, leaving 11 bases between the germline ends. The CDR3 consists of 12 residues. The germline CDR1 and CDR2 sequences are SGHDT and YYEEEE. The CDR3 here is CASSSFRDGYTF. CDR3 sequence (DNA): TGTGCCAGCAGCTCCTTCAGGGACGGCTACACCTTC.

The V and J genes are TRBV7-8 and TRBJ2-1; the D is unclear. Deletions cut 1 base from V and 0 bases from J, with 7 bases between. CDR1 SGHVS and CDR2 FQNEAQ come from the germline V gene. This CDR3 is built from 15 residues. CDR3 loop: CASSLGYSSYNEQFF. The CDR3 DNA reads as TGTGCCAGCAGCTTAGGGTACAGCTCCTACAATGAGCAGTTCTTC.

The CDR3 bases are TGTGCCAGCAGCTCCTGGACAGGGCCCCATAAACTACGCGAGCAGTACTTC. Encoded protein: CASSSWTGPHKLREQYF. The rearrangement uses TRBV11-2 and TRBJ2-7, with 8 bases fitting TRBD1. V was pared by 4 bases and J by 6 bases, with 17 bases of the junction left unmatched. CDR1 is SGHAT and CDR2 is FQNNGV in the germline V gene. The CDR3 spans 17 residues.

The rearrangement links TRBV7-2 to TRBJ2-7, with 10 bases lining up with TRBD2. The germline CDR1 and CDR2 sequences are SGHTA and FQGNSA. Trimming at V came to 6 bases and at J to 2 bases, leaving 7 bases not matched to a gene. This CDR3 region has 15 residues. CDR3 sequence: CASSRLAGGAYEQYF. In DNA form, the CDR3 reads TGTGCCAGCAGTCGATTAGCGGGGGGCGCCTACGAGCAGTACTTC. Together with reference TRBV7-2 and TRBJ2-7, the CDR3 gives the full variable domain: GAGVSQSPSNKVTEKGKDVELRCDPISGHTALYWYRQSLGQGLEFLIYFQGNSAPDKSGLPSDRFSAERTGGSVSTLTIQRTQQEDSAVYLCASSRLAGGAYEQYFGPGTRLTVT.